This T cell receptor (beta chain) was obtained from a study of T cells in Graves' hyperthyroidism and ophthalmopathy. About 9.4 ml fresh peripheral blood yielded the PBMCs. This clonotype was observed many times. Its antigen is still unknown. There were TCR beta CDR3 regions amplified from RNA transcripts. With the HTBI primer set, the TCR CDR3 went through a first round of RT-PCR. TCRdb reprocessed the multiplex PCR reads with MiXCR, giving one entry per CDR3 protein. The table has about 270,000 distinct CDR3 sequences, less than 30% seen once. Deletions cut 1 base from V and 0 bases from J, with 10 bases between. Germline V CDR1 and CDR2: MGHRA, YSYEKL. The CDR3 runs 15 residues. Overall study results and limits: In simple terms, a model built on 13 V-J features told ophthalmopathy apart from stable hyperthyroidism.

Sequenced material: blood. This TCR was recovered from a man aged 35 to 55 with Graves' hyperthyroidism that later progressed to Graves' ophthalmopathy. The chain joins TRBV4-1 to TRBJ2-7, with TRBD1 as a possible D gene (6 bases). The CDR3 loop reads CASSQVGGSSYEQYF. CDR3 in DNA: TGCGCCAGCAGCCAAGTTGGGGGCAGCTCCTACGAGCAGTACTTC.